The 3 T cell receptor beta chains reported below all come from one sample, sequenced in a study of T cell repertoires in cytomegalovirus infection (dated 2019 in TCRdb). Sequenced on an Illumina HiSeq 1500. The raw public data were reprocessed by TCRdb itself: fastp quality trimming at Q25, MiXCR clonotype calling, in-frame beta chains only. Rows with one shared CDR3 protein collapse into an entry with the most common genes and DNA. The sample table shows under 250,000 distinct CDR3 sequences, and roughly an eighth are seen once. The top ten hold 1.6% of the sample. The sample was PBMCs. These receptors all stem from a human donor in good health (CMV status not recorded). Some clones in this sample may be carry-over from other donors' samples.

The V and J genes are TRBV6-1 and TRBJ2-3, with TRBD1 as a possible D gene (6 bases). The ends were cut back, 3 bases at V and 2 bases at J, with 12 bases in the middle. Germline V CDR1 and CDR2: MNHNS, SASEGT. The CDR3 consists of 15 residues. The CDR3 bases are TGTGCCAGCAGTGAGCCAGGGGCGATCACAGATACGCAGTATTTT. This codes for CASSEPGAITDTQYF.

This clonotype occurred many times. The chain employs TRBV7-2 and TRBJ2-1, with TRBD2 matching over 12 bases. Germline V gene lookup returns CDR1 SGHTA and CDR2 FQGNSA. This CDR3 is built from 13 residues. The junction had 6 bases not matched to a gene; V was cut back by 8 bases and J by 10 bases. As DNA, the CDR3 is TGTGCCAGCCGCCTAGCGGGGGGGCACGAGCAGTTCTTC. Translating gives CASRLAGGHEQFF.

This clonotype was seen many times. V usage is TRBV12-5 and J usage is TRBJ2-7, with TRBD1 matching 8 bases. Germline-derived CDR1 and CDR2 are LGHNT and FRNRAP. V dropped 1 base and J dropped 6; count of bases not matched to a gene: 8. This CDR3 is 15 amino acids long. CDR3 residues: CASGLGTGQGSEQYF. The CDR3 nucleotides read TGTGCTAGTGGTTTGGGGACAGGGCAAGGCTCCGAGCAGTACTTC. Together with reference TRBV12-5 and TRBJ2-7, the CDR3 gives the full variable domain: DARVTQTPRHKVTEMGQEVTMRCQPILGHNTVFWYRQTMMQGLELLAYFRNRAPLDDSGMPKDRFSAEMPDATLATLKIQPSEPRDSAVYFCASGLGTGQGSEQYFGPGTRLTVT.